The 10 T cell receptor beta chains presented below share a single source sample, sequenced in a study of shared clonotypes between healthy human individuals. Sequenced by immunoSEQ multiplex PCR; TCRdb stores in-frame clones only, minus some. The repertoire holds around 2.1 million clones, with just over 90% as singletons. It was CD45RO-negative cells, positively selected for CCR7, that made up naive CD8 cells, with terminally differentiated effector memory CD45RA+ cells excluded. Sequences were obtained from naive CD8+ T cells from PBMCs. The origin of the receptors is a man aged 18 to 30 in good health. Some clones in this sample may be carry-over from other donors' samples.

The V and J genes are TRBV29-1 and TRBJ2-4; a weak D match, TRBD2 (5 bases). Germline CDR1 is SQVTM and CDR2 is ANQGSEA. The CDR3 is 12 residues long. V lost 4 bases and J 4 bases, leaving 8 bases between the germline ends. The CDR3 loop is CSVAGTKNIQYF. Written as DNA, the CDR3 is TGCAGCGTTGCGGGAACTAAAAACATTCAGTACTTC. Drawing the rest from reference TRBV29-1 and TRBJ2-4, the complete variable domain is SAVISQKPSRDICQRGTSLTIQCQVDSQVTMMFWYRQQPGQSLTLIATANQGSEATYESGFVIDKFPISRPNLTFSTLTVSNMSPEDSSIYLCSVAGTKNIQYFGAGTRLSVL.

The chain has TRBV5-4 and TRBJ2-7; D may be TRBD1 or TRBD2 (5 bases each). Trimming stripped 0 bases from V and 7 bases from J, with 11 bases between. The V gene's germline CDR1 is SGHNT and CDR2 YYREEE (reference sequence). The CDR3 length is 13 residues. This CDR3 reads CASSLAEGLEQYF. The CDR3 DNA follows: TGTGCCAGCAGCTTGGCCGAGGGGTTGGAGCAGTACTTC.

With respect to this clone: The same CDR3 is also encoded by other DNA sequences in this sample. The chain recombines TRBV19 with TRBJ2-7; D is possibly TRBD2 (5 bases). The germline CDR1 and CDR2 sequences are LNHDA and SQIVND (reference sequence). This CDR3 is 13 amino acids long. Trimming pared 5 bases from V and 0 bases from J, leaving 8 bases between. This chain's CDR3 is CASSGRDSYEQYF. In DNA form, the CDR3 reads TGTGCCAGTAGTGGCCGGGACTCCTACGAGCAGTACTTC.

The rearrangement joins TRBV5-1 to TRBJ2-1; 11 nucleotides align to TRBD2. Per the germline V gene, CDR1 is SGHRS and CDR2 is YFSETQ. This CDR3 region has 16 residues. V shed 1 base, J shed 5 bases, and the junction held 5 bases outside the gene matches. CDR3 residues: CASSLIAGGTNNEQFF. In DNA form, the CDR3 reads TGCGCCAGCAGCTTGATAGCGGGGGGGACCAACAATGAGCAGTTCTTC.

This chain connects TRBV28 to TRBJ2-1, with D possibly matching TRBD1 (5 bases). Deletions cut 4 bases from V and 5 bases from J, with 6 bases between. CDR3 length: 12 residues. CDR1 MDHEN and CDR2 SYDVKM come from the germline V gene. The CDR3 nucleotides read TGTGCCAGCAGTTCGGACAACAATGAGCAGTTCTTC. Protein: CASSSDNNEQFF.

As concerns this clone: The same CDR3 is also encoded by other DNA sequences in this sample. The chain combines TRBV7-9 with TRBJ2-5, with D perhaps matching TRBD1 (6 bases). Trimming took off 5 bases at V and 1 base at J, with 11 bases between the two ends. The CDR3 spans 14 residues. CDR1 and CDR2 from the germline V gene are SEHNR and FQNEAQ (reference sequence). CDR3 sequence: CASSRQGSQETQYF. The CDR3 DNA sequence: TGTGCCAGCAGCCGTCAGGGGTCCCAAGAGACCCAGTACTTC.

The rearrangement links TRBV25-1 to TRBJ2-3; TRBD1 matches 8 bases. The CDR3 totals 15 residues. The V and J ends lost 4 bases and 7 bases, in that order; junction bases with no gene match: 10. Looked up from germline, CDR1 is MGHDK and CDR2 is SYGVNS. The CDR3 protein is CASSVTGQGRHTQYF. As DNA, the CDR3 is TGTGCCAGCAGTGTAACTGGACAGGGCAGGCATACGCAGTATTTT.

J is TRBJ2-1 and V is TRBV14; 10 bases agree with TRBD2. CDR3 size: 15 residues. In germline, CDR1 is SGHDN, CDR2 FVKESK. V lost 6 bases, J lost 4 bases, and 6 bases stayed unmatched. CDR3 bases: TGTGCCAGCAGTCCCCTAGCGGGAGTTTACAATGAGCAGTTCTTC. Its translation: CASSPLAGVYNEQFF.

V gene TRBV4-3 combines with J gene TRBJ2-6; D is perhaps TRBD1 (6 bases). The germline V gene encodes CDR1 LGHNA and CDR2 YSLEER. V was shortened by 5 bases and J by 6 bases, with 14 bases between the two germline ends. The CDR3 is 15 residues long. CDR3 bases: TGCGCCAGCAGCTTGGGACACGGCTCGGCCAACGTCCTGACTTTC. The encoded protein is CASSLGHGSANVLTF.

The V call is TRBV11-2, the J call TRBJ1-2; the match to TRBD1 covers 10 bases. The CDR3 runs 18 residues. CDR1 is SGHAT, CDR2 FQNNGV, per germline. V gave up 1 base and J gave up 4 bases; unmatched junction bases: 12. CDR3 sequence (DNA): TGTGCCAGCAGCTTAGGGCCTGGGACAGGGGTCGTTGGCTATGGCTACACCTTC. Amino acid sequence: CASSLGPGTGVVGYGYTF.